The 20 T cell receptor beta chains given below trace back to one sample, sequenced in a study of PD-1 and CTLA-4 blockade in melanoma. TCRdb's table, derived via immunoSEQ multiplex PCR, lists solely in-frame clones and lacks some. In the table there are 25,000 to 30,000 clones, 70% to 90% of which are singletons. The specimen was CD8+ T cells from peripheral blood, collected before anti-PD-1 treatment. Receptor source: a human donor with melanoma.

The V and J genes are TRBV19 and TRBJ2-1; 11 nucleotides align to TRBD2. With V trimmed by 3 bases and J by 4 bases, 2 bases remained unmatched. From germline, CDR1 is LNHDA and CDR2 SQIVND (reference sequence). This CDR3 region has 15 residues. The CDR3 loop reads CASSMGLAEYNEQFF. In nucleotides, the CDR3 is TGTGCCAGTAGTATGGGACTAGCGGAATACAATGAGCAGTTCTTC.

This chain uses TRBV7-9 with TRBJ2-7, with a possible D match to TRBD1 (6 bases). The CDR3 covers 14 residues. The germline V and J ends were trimmed by 5 bases and 5 bases, with 16 bases remaining between them. The V gene's germline CDR1 is SEHNR and CDR2 FQNEAQ (reference sequence). CDR3 nucleotides: TGTGCCAGCAGCCTCGGACAGAATTCCGACGAGCAGTACTTC. This encodes CASSLGQNSDEQYF. The full variable domain, with the rest looked up from reference TRBV7-9 and TRBJ2-7, is DTGVSQNPRHKITKRGQNVTFRCDPISEHNRLYWYRQTLGQGPEFLTYFQNEAQLEKSRLLSDRFSAERPKGSFSTLEIQRTEQGDSAMYLCASSLGQNSDEQYFGPGTRLTVT.

This clone qualifies as hyperexpanded. The V call is TRBV6-6, the J call TRBJ2-7, with D unresolved. Germline assignment: CDR1 MNHNY and CDR2 SVGAGI (reference sequence). The CDR3 totals 15 residues. V lost 10 bases and J 0 bases, leaving 19 bases between the germline ends. CDR3 bases: TGTGCCACCTCTGTTCTAGTCATTAGCTCCTACGAGCAGTACTTC. Protein: CATSVLVISSYEQYF.

The CDR3 nucleotides read TGTGCCAGCAGCCTCAGGGGGGACACCGGGGAGCTGTTTTTT. Translated, it gives CASSLRGDTGELFF. The rearrangement links TRBV11-2 to TRBJ2-2, with TRBD1 as a possible D gene (7 bases). The CDR3 is 14 residues long. V was clipped by 5 bases and J by 3 bases, with 10 bases between them. Looked up from germline, CDR1 is SGHAT and CDR2 is FQNNGV. Filled out from reference TRBV11-2 and TRBJ2-2, the complete variable domain reads EAGVAQSPRYKIIEKRQSVAFWCNPISGHATLYWYQQILGQGPKLLIQFQNNGVVDDSQLPKDRFSAERLKGVDSTLKIQPAKLEDSAVYLCASSLRGDTGELFFGEGSRLTVL.

The chain uses TRBV6-6 and TRBJ2-7; D gene unclear. The CDR3 runs 15 residues. V lost 6 bases and J lost 7, with 22 bases in between. Germline V gene sequence: CDR1 MNHNY, CDR2 SVGAGI (reference sequence). CDR3 DNA: TGTGCCAGCAGCCCGACGTCGGCAACCCTACAAGAGCAGTACTTC. Translating it yields CASSPTSATLQEQYF.

The V and J genes are TRBV27 and TRBJ2-2, with D perhaps TRBD1 (5 bases). The V gene's germline CDR1 is MNHEY and CDR2 SMNVEV (reference sequence). The V and J ends lost 2 bases and 1 base respectively, with 8 bases between them. This CDR3 spans 15 amino acids. Written as DNA, the CDR3 is TGTGCCAGCAGTTTAAGGGGTCTGAACACCGGGGAGCTGTTTTTT. This encodes CASSLRGLNTGELFF.

The chain is built from TRBV5-1 and TRBJ2-7; D uncertain. The V gene lost 4 bases and the J gene lost 9 bases, with 14 bases spanning the gap. The CDR3 runs 12 residues. The germline V gene has CDR1 SGHRS and CDR2 YFSETQ. The CDR3 loop is CASSLGNRVQYF. CDR3 DNA sequence: TGCGCCAGCAGCCTAGGTAACCGGGTGCAGTACTTC.

V and J are TRBV5-5 and TRBJ2-4; weak D call: TRBD2 (6 bases). The CDR3 runs 14 residues. V lost 0 bases and J lost 8, with 12 bases in between. Germline-derived CDR1 and CDR2 are SGHKS and YYEKEE (reference sequence). Here the CDR3 DNA reads TGTGCCAGCAGCTTGGGACCGGGAGCTGACATTCAGTACTTC. Its translation is CASSLGPGADIQYF.

The V and J genes are TRBV19 and TRBJ2-7; 7 nucleotides line up with TRBD1. This CDR3 is 14 amino acids long. With 6 bases clipped from V and 3 bases from J, the junction kept 8 bases outside the gene matches. CDR1 and CDR2 from the germline V gene are LNHDA and SQIVND (reference sequence). The CDR3, as DNA: TGTGCCAGTAGCCCCGGGACAGTATTCTACGAGCAGTACTTC. Protein product: CASSPGTVFYEQYF.

Written as DNA, the CDR3 is TGTGCCAGCAGCCATGGGACAGGGGAATTACGGTATGGCTACACCTTC. This translates into CASSHGTGELRYGYTF. This chain joins TRBV7-9 and TRBJ1-2, with 10 bases aligning to TRBD1. J lost 5 bases, V lost 5 bases, and 11 bases had no gene match. Germline V CDR1 and CDR2: SEHNR, FQNEAQ (reference sequence). The CDR3 consists of 16 residues.

The V gene is TRBV28, the J gene TRBJ2-3, with TRBD2 identical over 8 bases. The germline gives CDR1 MDHEN, CDR2 SYDVKM. V shed 3 bases and J 4 bases; nucleotides not matched to a gene: 9. The CDR3 extends over 16 amino acids. The CDR3 bases are TGTGCCAGCAGTTTCCCGGGACTAGACGGCCCAGATACGCAGTATTTT. It translates to CASSFPGLDGPDTQYF.

The rearrangement links TRBV5-1 to TRBJ1-5, with no clear D. Germline V gene data show CDR1 as SGHRS and CDR2 as YFSETQ. Trimming removed 0 bases at V and 4 bases at J, with 20 bases between. This CDR3 spans 18 amino acids. This CDR3 is CASSLDGDRRTSNQPQHF. Written as DNA, the CDR3 is TGCGCCAGCAGCTTGGATGGAGACCGCCGCACGTCTAATCAGCCCCAGCATTTT.

The V gene is TRBV10-1, the J gene TRBJ2-3, with 11 bases lining up with TRBD2. The CDR3 has 16 residues. Losses at the gene ends were 1 base for V and 4 bases for J; bases not matched to a gene: 4. Germline V gene sequence: CDR1 WNHNN, CDR2 SYGVQD (reference sequence). The CDR3 protein is CASSELGTSGPDTQYF. CDR3 nucleotide sequence: TGCGCCAGCAGTGAGTTGGGGACTAGCGGTCCAGATACGCAGTATTTT.

This clone came up once. The chain is built from TRBV7-9 and TRBJ1-1, with 7 positions matching TRBD1. The ends lost 6 bases at V and 5 bases at J; junction bases unmatched: 6. The CDR3 totals 13 residues. Per the germline V gene, CDR1 is SEHNR and CDR2 is FQNEAQ (reference sequence). CDR3 sequence reads: CASSRQGQTEAFF. Here the CDR3 DNA reads TGTGCCAGCAGTCGACAGGGCCAAACTGAAGCTTTCTTT.

The genes are TRBV4-1 and TRBJ1-4; D gene ambiguous. The CDR3 is 16 amino acids. V lost 3 bases to trimming and J lost 6 bases, with 17 bases between them. Per germline, CDR1 MGHRA and CDR2 YSYEKL. The CDR3 DNA reads TGCGCCAGCAGCCATTTCCCGGTGAATTCGGATGAAAAACTGTTTTTT. This gives the protein CASSHFPVNSDEKLFF.

The rearrangement uses TRBV4-1 and TRBJ1-1, with a tentative D call TRBD1 (5 bases). CDR3 length equals 17 residues. Trimming removed 2 bases from V and 4 bases from J, with 20 bases in between. Germline V gene lookup returns CDR1 MGHRA and CDR2 YSYEKL. The CDR3 loop reads CASSQSGTSVWTTEAFF. The CDR3 bases are TGCGCCAGCAGCCAATCAGGGACCTCGGTGTGGACCACTGAAGCTTTCTTT.

This chain links TRBV3-1 (or the pseudogene TRBV3-2) with TRBJ2-7; D could derive from TRBD1 or TRBD2 (5 bases each). V lost 5 bases and J lost 0, with 8 bases in between. The CDR3 sequence is 13 residues long. Germline CDR1 reads LGHDT; CDR2 reads YNNKEL (reference sequence). CDR3 DNA sequence: TGTGCCAGCAGCTCAGGGAGCTCCTACGAGCAGTACTTC. Residues: CASSSGSSYEQYF.

This clone came up a few times. This sequence joins TRBV6-5 and TRBJ1-6; D not certain. Trimming took off 6 bases at V and 5 bases at J, with 5 bases between the two ends. The germline V gene encodes CDR1 MNHEY and CDR2 SVGAGI. The CDR3 loop spans 12 amino acids. The CDR3 loop reads CASRPHNSPLHF. The DNA for the CDR3 is TGTGCCAGCAGGCCGCATAATTCACCCCTCCACTTT.

This chain uses TRBV6-6 with TRBJ1-5; D unclear. CDR1 is MNHNY and CDR2 is SVGAGI in the germline V gene (reference sequence). Trimming took off 4 bases at V and 0 bases at J, with 10 bases between the two ends. There are 15 residues in the CDR3. The CDR3 DNA reads TGTGCCAGCAGTTTACAAGACCTTAGCAATCAGCCCCAGCATTTT. Encoded protein: CASSLQDLSNQPQHF.

The V and J genes are TRBV2 and TRBJ1-1, with D unresolved. V lost 5 bases and J 7 bases, leaving 17 bases between the germline ends. The CDR3 totals 14 residues. CDR1 SNHLY and CDR2 FYNNEI come from the germline V gene. CDR3 DNA: TGTGCCAGCAGTTCCGGGATTAGCTCCTATGAAGCTTTCTTT. It codes for CASSSGISSYEAFF.